This TCR beta chain was identified in a study of blood T cell repertoires in COVID-19. Study as a whole: Cohort 3 recovery required two negative PCRs, clearance, or symptom resolution.

Recruitment covered 25 or so US areas and drew participants whose ages spanned roughly 18 to 90 years. Profiled with immunoSEQ multiplex PCR; TCRdb holds only in-frame clones, not every one. The sample contains 150,000 to 200,000 clones, more than 85% of which appear only once. V was pared by 1 base and J by 5 bases, with 15 bases between. The V gene's germline CDR1 is LNHDA and CDR2 SQIVND (reference sequence). CDR3 length: 15 amino acids. The material sequenced was PBMCs or T cells enriched from blood (not recorded which). This sequence originates from a woman between 40 and 55 years old in a cohort exposed to, infected with or recovered from COVID-19 (not recorded which). The rearrangement joins TRBV19 to TRBJ2-7; TRBD1 is a possible D gene (6 bases). CDR3 coding DNA: TGTGCCAGTAGTATAGTACACAGGGTTTGGAACGAGCAGTACTTC. The encoded protein is CASSIVHRVWNEQYF.